Presented here are 16 T cell receptor beta chains from one specimen sequenced in a study of blood T cell repertoires in COVID-19. Sequencing was performed with immunoSEQ multiplex PCR; in TCRdb, only in-frame clones are kept and a portion is missing. The table shows roughly 100,000 clones, with 75% to 90% occurring only once. Sequenced material: peripheral blood. These receptors all stem from a woman aged 50 to 60 with COVID-19, enrolled during active disease.

This rearrangement joins TRBV6-5 to TRBJ1-5; D is unresolved. The germline V gene encodes CDR1 MNHEY and CDR2 SVGAGI. CDR3 length equals 14 residues. Trimming stripped 0 bases from V and 6 bases from J, with 9 bases between. This chain's CDR3 is CASSYSWGGQPQHF. The CDR3 nucleotides are TGTGCCAGCAGTTACTCGTGGGGAGGTCAGCCCCAGCATTTT.

The CDR3 DNA follows: TGTGCCAGCAACATTAATGGTTCACCCCTCCACTTT. It translates to CASNINGSPLHF. The chain links TRBV19 to TRBJ1-6; no firm D call. Trimming removed 9 bases from V and 9 bases from J, with 12 bases in between. This CDR3 comprises 12 residues. Germline CDR1 LNHDA, CDR2 SQIVND (reference sequence).

A single count supports this clone. The chain has TRBV20-1 and TRBJ2-7; 8 nucleotides match TRBD1. The V segment lost 3 bases and the J segment 3 bases; nucleotides outside the gene matches: 7. The CDR3 spans 14 residues. Germline-derived CDR1 and CDR2 are DFQATT and SNEGSKA (reference sequence). Here the CDR3 reads CSASQAGGGYEQYF. As DNA, the CDR3 is TGCAGTGCTAGTCAGGCAGGGGGCGGCTACGAGCAGTACTTC.

The chain recombines TRBV7-2 with TRBJ2-5; TRBD1 agrees at 9 bases. V lost 0 bases to trimming and J lost 2 bases; unmatched junction nucleotides: 1. CDR3 length: 15 residues. CDR1 and CDR2 (germline): SGHTA, FQGNSA. As DNA, the CDR3 is TGTGCCAGCAGCTTAGCCGACAGGGGGCAAGAGACCCAGTACTTC. Translating gives CASSLADRGQETQYF. The entire variable domain, with the rest obtained from reference TRBV7-2 and TRBJ2-5, is as follows: GAGVSQSPSNKVTEKGKDVELRCDPISGHTALYWYRQSLGQGLEFLIYFQGNSAPDKSGLPSDRFSAERTGGSVSTLTIQRTQQEDSAVYLCASSLADRGQETQYFGPGTRLLVL.

A note on this clone: The sample carries other DNA sequences with the same CDR3. The V and J genes are TRBV28 and TRBJ1-1, with D tentatively TRBD1 (6 bases). CDR3 length equals 15 residues. The V gene's germline CDR1 is MDHEN and CDR2 SYDVKM. V dropped 6 bases and J dropped 0 bases, with 14 bases sitting between them. CDR3: CASSLTQGMNTEAFF. CDR3 nucleotides: TGTGCCAGCAGCTTAACACAGGGCATGAACACTGAAGCTTTCTTT.

CDR3: CSARPMNEQYF. Here the CDR3 DNA reads TGCAGTGCTAGGCCTATGAACGAGCAGTACTTC. The rearrangement joins TRBV20-1 to TRBJ2-7; D remains unclear. Germline V CDR1 and CDR2: DFQATT, SNEGSKA (reference sequence). V was cut by 3 bases and J by 5 bases, with 8 bases left in between. The CDR3 totals 11 residues.

The chain links TRBV5-4 to TRBJ1-2; maybe TRBD1 (5 bases). The length of the CDR3 is 17 residues. Trimming left V 3 bases short and J 3 bases short, with 21 bases between. CDR1 and CDR2 (germline): SGHNT, YYREEE (reference sequence). CDR3 sequence reads: CASSSMGRGGADYGYTF. CDR3 sequence (DNA): TGTGCCAGCAGCTCTATGGGCCGCGGTGGGGCGGACTATGGCTACACCTTC.

A single count supports this clone. The J gene is TRBJ2-5, the V gene TRBV7-8, with 8 bases matching TRBD2. V trimming: 2 bases; J trimming: 2 bases; junction bases outside the gene matches: 7. There are 16 residues in the CDR3. Germline V gives CDR1 SGHVS, CDR2 FQNEAQ. CDR3 sequence (DNA): TGTGCCAGCAGCTTATGGCAACTAGCGGAACAAGAGACCCAGTACTTC. Residues: CASSLWQLAEQETQYF.

The rearrangement joins TRBV30 to TRBJ2-1; TRBD1 is a possible D gene (5 bases). In germline, CDR1 is GTSNPN, CDR2 SVGIG (reference sequence). V lost 3 bases to trimming and J lost 0 bases, with 15 bases between them. This CDR3 is built from 16 residues. CDR3 region: CAWRWPDSSSYNEQFF. CDR3 nucleotide sequence: TGTGCCTGGAGATGGCCTGACAGCAGCTCCTACAATGAGCAGTTCTTC.

V gene TRBV3-1 (or the pseudogene TRBV3-2) combines with J gene TRBJ1-1, with 7 bases fitting TRBD1. Per the germline V gene, CDR1 is LGHDT and CDR2 is YNNKEL (reference sequence). CDR3 size: 12 residues. V dropped 6 bases and J dropped 7; count of bases not matched to a gene: 5. The CDR3, as DNA: TGTGCCAGCAGTAGAGGGGGCTATGAAGCTTTCTTT. It yields the protein CASSRGGYEAFF.

The chain joins TRBV29-1 to TRBJ1-1, with D unclear. V gave up 7 bases and J gave up 3 bases, with 15 bases separating them. CDR3 size: 13 residues. In germline, CDR1 is SQVTM, CDR2 ANQGSEA. CDR3: CSAVRQTDTEAFF. DNA of the CDR3: TGCAGCGCCGTGAGACAAACAGACACTGAAGCTTTCTTT.

V gene TRBV6-5 combines with J gene TRBJ2-7, with 14 bases that match TRBD2. The V and J ends lost 2 bases and 3 bases, in that order; junction bases with no gene match: 3. Per the germline V gene, CDR1 is MNHEY and CDR2 is SVGAGI. The CDR3 extends over 16 amino acids. CDR3 sequence: CASSYQGTSGGYEQYF. The CDR3 region has the DNA TGTGCCAGCAGTTACCAAGGGACTAGCGGGGGCTACGAGCAGTACTTC.

About this clone itself: Germline is not matched at one junction end, which may reflect a read error. The V call is TRBV5-1, the J call TRBJ1-2, with 9 bases lining up with TRBD1. CDR1 is SGHRS and CDR2 is YFSETQ in the germline V gene. The CDR3 totals 14 residues. The CDR3 loop is CASRENRGRSGYTF. The CDR3 coding sequence is TGCGCAAGCAGGGAGAACAGGGGGCGCAGTGGCTACACCTTC.

This clone occurred many times. The chain carries TRBV4-3 and TRBJ1-2; D not resolved. The CDR3 is 13 amino acids. V was cut by 5 bases and J by 8 bases, with 15 bases left in between. The germline CDR1 and CDR2 sequences are LGHNA and YSLEER. In nucleotides, the CDR3 is TGCGCCAGCAGCGTCCGGGGTTTCTGGGGCTACACCTTC. Its translation is CASSVRGFWGYTF.

CDR3 protein: CASSLGTRTEAFF. The CDR3 DNA is TGTGCCAGCAGTTTAGGGACACGTACTGAAGCTTTCTTT. This rearrangement joins TRBV12-3 or TRBV12-4 to TRBJ1-1, with D maybe TRBD1 (5 bases). Trimming took off 1 base at V and 5 bases at J, with 8 bases between the two ends. The CDR3 is 13 amino acids.

This chain links TRBV3-1 (or the pseudogene TRBV3-2) with TRBJ1-1; 8 bases map to TRBD1. From germline, CDR1 is LGHDT and CDR2 YNNKEL (reference sequence). The junction had 1 base not matched to a gene; V was cut back by 1 base and J by 9 bases. CDR3 size: 12 residues. CDR3 coding DNA: TGTGCCAGCAGCCAAGGGACAGGGAAAGCTTTCTTT. Amino acid sequence: CASSQGTGKAFF.